This T cell receptor beta chain was sequenced during a study of cytomegalovirus exposure and HLA in healthy donors. It was with 60 Vbeta and 13 Jbeta primers that the PCR ran. Clones were sequenced by immunoSEQ multiplex PCR, and TCRdb holds only the in-frame ones, with some missing. The repertoire holds about 120,000 clones, 75% to 90% seen once, with about 19% in the top ten. This TCR was sampled from a man between 18 and 29 years old in good health and CMV-seropositive. The specimen was PBMCs.

The CDR3 sequence is CASSSETGGADYYGYTF. The DNA of the CDR3 is TGTGCCAGCAGTTCAGAGACAGGGGGCGCAGACTATTATGGCTACACCTTC. The chain recombines TRBV27 with TRBJ1-2; 10 bases align to TRBD1. The CDR3 has 17 residues. Germline V gene lookup returns CDR1 MNHEY and CDR2 SMNVEV (reference sequence). Germline trimming cut 4 bases from V and 5 bases from J; bases unmatched to any gene: 13.